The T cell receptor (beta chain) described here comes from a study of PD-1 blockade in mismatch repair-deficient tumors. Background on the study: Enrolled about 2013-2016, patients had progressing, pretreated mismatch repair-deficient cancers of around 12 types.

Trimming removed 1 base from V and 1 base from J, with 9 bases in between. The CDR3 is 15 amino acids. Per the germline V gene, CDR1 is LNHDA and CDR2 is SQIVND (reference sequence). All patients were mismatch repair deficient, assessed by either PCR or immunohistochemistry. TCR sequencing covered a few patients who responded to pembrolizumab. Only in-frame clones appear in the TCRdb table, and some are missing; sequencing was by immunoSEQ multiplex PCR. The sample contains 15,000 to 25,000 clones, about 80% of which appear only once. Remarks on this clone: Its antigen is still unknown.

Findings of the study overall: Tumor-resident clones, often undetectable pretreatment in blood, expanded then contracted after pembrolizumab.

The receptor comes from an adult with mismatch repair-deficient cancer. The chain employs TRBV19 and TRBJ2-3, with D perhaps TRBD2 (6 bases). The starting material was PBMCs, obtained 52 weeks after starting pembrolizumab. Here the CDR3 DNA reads TGTGCCAGTAGTATAGTGGCTAGCGGCACAGATACGCAGTATTTT. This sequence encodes CASSIVASGTDTQYF.